The source of this T cell receptor (beta chain) is a study of CXCR3-negative and CXCR3-positive naive CD8 T cells. Study-wide context: Total TRB output reached 150 million or so reads, about 1.5 +/- 0.3 million per library.

As for this clonotype: As yet, its antigen is unknown.

The TRB cDNA libraries were prepared by 5' RACE with UMI labels. From the 5' RACE reads, TCRdb lists one entry per CDR3 protein and no DNA. This sample's table reports about 89,000 distinct CDR3 sequences. Broader study findings: It was found that naive subsets had comparable surface CD5, and TCR strength was inferred from TRB CDR3 properties. Researchers report that CXCR3-positive naive cells carry more hydrophobic TRB CDR3s than CXCR3-negative naive cells. Both of the naive subsets showed about the same high diversity, but memory CD8+ cells had much less.

CD45RO-CCR7+CD27+CD95- was the phenotype of naive CD8+ T cells. The CDR3 spans 13 residues. Looked up from germline, CDR1 is LNHDA and CDR2 is SQIVND (reference sequence). Material: naive CXCR3+ CD8+ T cells from blood. Noted subset: CD45RO-CCR7+CD27+CD95- naive CD8+ T cells expressing CXCR3 (TNR3+). The chain has TRBV19 and TRBJ2-5; the D call of TRBD1 rests on TCRdb alone, since no DNA is present to check it. This clonotype was sampled from a human donor in good health. Some clones in this sample may be carry-over from other donors' samples. CDR3 in amino acids: CASTDGGLETQYF.